Shown below are 8 T cell receptor beta chains from a single sample sequenced in a study of T cell responses to AZD1222 COVID-19 vaccine. Generated by immunoSEQ multiplex PCR, the TCRdb table keeps only in-frame clones and is missing some. Of about 66,000 clones in the sample, 75% to 95% were seen once. The starting material was peripheral blood, obtained 28 days after the second dose of the MenACWY control vaccine. The source is an adult who received the MenACWY meningococcal vaccine as a control.

J is TRBJ2-5 and V is TRBV2; a possible D gene is TRBD1 (6 bases). This CDR3 contains 13 residues. Germline values: CDR1 SNHLY, CDR2 FYNNEI. The V end lost 6 bases, the J end lost 0 bases, and 8 bases lay between the germline ends. This CDR3 is CASSRDNQETQYF. CDR3 DNA: TGTGCCAGCAGCCGGGACAACCAAGAGACCCAGTACTTC. Full variable domain (rest looked up from reference TRBV2 and TRBJ2-5): EPEVTQTPSHQVTQMGQEVILRCVPISNHLYFYWYRQILGQKVEFLVSFYNNEISEKSEIFDDQFSVERPDGSNFTLKIRSTKLEDSAMYFCASSRDNQETQYFGPGTRLLVL.

The chain recombines TRBV20-1 with TRBJ1-5; the D is unclear. This CDR3 has 14 amino acids. CDR1 and CDR2 from the germline V gene are DFQATT and SNEGSKA (reference sequence). Trimming stripped 3 bases from V and 2 bases from J, with 11 bases between. DNA of the CDR3: TGCAGTGCTAGTCAACTCGAGGGCAATCAGCCCCAGCATTTT. It translates to CSASQLEGNQPQHF.

The gene calls are TRBV6-4 and TRBJ2-1; no definite D call. The V end lost 3 bases, the J end lost 10 bases, and 13 bases lay between the germline ends. CDR1 is MRHNA, CDR2 SNTAGT, per germline. This CDR3 has 13 residues. The CDR3 sequence: CASSERGNAEQFF. The CDR3 DNA follows: TGTGCCAGCAGTGAACGTGGTAACGCGGAGCAGTTCTTC.

This sequence joins TRBV20-1 and TRBJ2-2, with 9 positions matching TRBD1. The CDR3 has 15 residues. V shed 3 bases, J shed 5 bases, and the junction held 7 bases outside the gene matches. Germline CDR1 and CDR2: DFQATT and SNEGSKA (reference sequence). The CDR3 region is CSASGGQGGTGELFF. The CDR3 region has the DNA TGCAGTGCTAGTGGGGGACAGGGAGGTACCGGGGAGCTGTTTTTT.

This clone appeared once. The V and J genes are TRBV29-1 and TRBJ1-2; D is ambiguous. From germline, CDR1 is SQVTM and CDR2 ANQGSEA. The V gene lost 7 bases and the J gene lost 6 bases, with 6 bases spanning the gap. The CDR3 totals 9 residues. The CDR3 protein is CSDVDGYTF. In DNA, the CDR3 is TGCAGCGATGTGGATGGCTACACCTTC.

The chain joins TRBV7-9 to TRBJ2-7, with TRBD2 matching 11 bases. The germline CDR1 and CDR2 sequences are SEHNR and FQNEAQ (reference sequence). With 5 bases clipped from V and 7 bases from J, the junction kept 7 bases outside the gene matches. CDR3 length equals 14 residues. CDR3 coding DNA: TGTGCCAGCAGCGCTAGCGGGAGGTTGAGTGAGCAGTACTTC. It encodes CASSASGRLSEQYF.

J is TRBJ1-1 and V is TRBV29-1; 7 bases match TRBD1. V shed 6 bases and J 0 bases; nucleotides not matched to a gene: 1. The germline CDR1 and CDR2 sequences are SQVTM and ANQGSEA. The CDR3 length is 12 residues. CDR3 region: CSVGQLNTEAFF. Written as DNA, the CDR3 is TGCAGCGTGGGACAGCTGAACACTGAAGCTTTCTTT.

The V call is TRBV3-1 (or the pseudogene TRBV3-2), the J call TRBJ2-3, with D maybe TRBD2 (6 bases). The CDR3 runs to 16 residues. Trimming took off 4 bases at V and 3 bases at J, with 17 bases between the two ends. Germline assignment: CDR1 LGHDT and CDR2 YNNKEL (reference sequence). The CDR3 loop is CASSLTRLGGTDTQYF. The CDR3 DNA is TGTGCCAGCAGCCTAACTCGCCTGGGGGGAACAGATACGCAGTATTTT.